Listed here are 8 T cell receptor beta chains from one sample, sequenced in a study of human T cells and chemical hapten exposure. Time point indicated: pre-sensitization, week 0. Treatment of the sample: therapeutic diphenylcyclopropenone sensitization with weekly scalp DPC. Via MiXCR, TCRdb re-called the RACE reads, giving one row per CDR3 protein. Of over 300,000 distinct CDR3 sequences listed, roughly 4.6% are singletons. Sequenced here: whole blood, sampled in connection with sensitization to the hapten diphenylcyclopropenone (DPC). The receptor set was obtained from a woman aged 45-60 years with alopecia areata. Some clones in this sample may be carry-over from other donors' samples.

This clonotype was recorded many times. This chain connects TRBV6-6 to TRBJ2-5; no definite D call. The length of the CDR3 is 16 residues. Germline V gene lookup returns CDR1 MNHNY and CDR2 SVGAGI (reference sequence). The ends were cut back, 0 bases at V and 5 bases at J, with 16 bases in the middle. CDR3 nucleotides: TGTGCCAGCAGTTACTCTTCGGGCGGTATAGGGGAGACCCAGTACTTC. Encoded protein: CASSYSSGGIGETQYF.

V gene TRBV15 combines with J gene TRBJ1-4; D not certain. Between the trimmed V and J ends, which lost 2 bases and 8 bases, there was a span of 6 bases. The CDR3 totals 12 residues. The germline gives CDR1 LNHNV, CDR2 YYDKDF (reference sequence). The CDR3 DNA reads TGTGCCACCAGCAGACCCCACGAAAAACTGTTTTTT. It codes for CATSRPHEKLFF.

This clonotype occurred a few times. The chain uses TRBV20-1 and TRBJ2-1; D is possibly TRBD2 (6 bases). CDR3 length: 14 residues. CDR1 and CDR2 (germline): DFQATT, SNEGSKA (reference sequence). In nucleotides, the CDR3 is TGCAGAGGATGGCGGGGCGTTGGACCCAATGAGCAGTTCTTC. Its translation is CRGWRGVGPNEQFF.

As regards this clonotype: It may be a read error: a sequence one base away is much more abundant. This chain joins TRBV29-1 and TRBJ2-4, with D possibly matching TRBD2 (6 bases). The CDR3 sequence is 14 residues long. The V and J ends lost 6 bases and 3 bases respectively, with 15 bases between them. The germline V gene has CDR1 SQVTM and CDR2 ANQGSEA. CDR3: CSVAGLYLKNIQYF. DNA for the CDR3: TGCAGCGTCGCGGGGTTGTACCTCAAAAACATTCAGTACTTC.

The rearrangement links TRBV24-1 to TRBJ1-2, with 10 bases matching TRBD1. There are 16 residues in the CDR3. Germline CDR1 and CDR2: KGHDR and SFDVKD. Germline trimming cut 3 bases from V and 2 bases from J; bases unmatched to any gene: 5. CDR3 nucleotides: TGTGCCACCAGTGATCCCGTGACAGGGGGCAACTATGGCTACACCTTC. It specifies CATSDPVTGGNYGYTF.

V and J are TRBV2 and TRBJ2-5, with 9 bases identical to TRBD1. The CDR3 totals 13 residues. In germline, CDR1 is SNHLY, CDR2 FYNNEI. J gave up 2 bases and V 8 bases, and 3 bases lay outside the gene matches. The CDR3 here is CASGQGIQETQYF. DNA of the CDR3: TGTGCCAGCGGACAGGGGATTCAAGAGACCCAGTACTTC.

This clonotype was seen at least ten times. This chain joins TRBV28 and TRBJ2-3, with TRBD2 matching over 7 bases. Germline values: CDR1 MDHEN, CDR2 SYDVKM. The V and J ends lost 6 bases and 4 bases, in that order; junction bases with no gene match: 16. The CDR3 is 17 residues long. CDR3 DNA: TGTGCCAGCAGCCGGCGGGGGTTAGCGTTCGGGGCAGATACGCAGTATTTT. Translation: CASSRRGLAFGADTQYF. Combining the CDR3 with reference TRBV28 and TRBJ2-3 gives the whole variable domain DVKVTQSSRYLVKRTGEKVFLECVQDMDHENMFWYRQDPGLGLRLIYFSYDVKMKEKGDIPEGYSVSREKKERFSLILESASTNQTSMYLCASSRRGLAFGADTQYFGPGTRLTVL.

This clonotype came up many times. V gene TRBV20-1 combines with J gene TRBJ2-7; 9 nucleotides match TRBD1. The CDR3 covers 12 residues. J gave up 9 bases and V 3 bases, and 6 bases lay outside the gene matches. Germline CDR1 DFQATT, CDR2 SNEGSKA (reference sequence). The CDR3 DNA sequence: TGCAGTGCTAGGGACAGGGGATTTCGGCAGTACTTC. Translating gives CSARDRGFRQYF.